This T cell receptor beta chain was recovered during a study of T cell repertoires in cytomegalovirus infection. Study as a whole: HLA-B-restricted CMV epitopes that are well studied were used alongside recently identified HLA-C-restricted ones. Based on public TCR beta signatures, there were indications of CMV infection and of a matching HLA type.

General study results and limits: Accumulated public TCR beta family frequency recognized individuals carrying CMV together with the relevant HLA. What dominated the ex vivo response were HLA-C-restricted CMV-specific TCR beta clonotypes.

In the case of this clonotype: Its antigen is unknown.

TCRdb re-called the reads through MiXCR, storing one row per CDR3 protein. In the table there are 650,000 to 900,000 distinct CDR3 sequences, about 31% of which are singletons. The specimen was cultured CD8+ T cells from PBMCs, collected from culture after CMV antigen stimulation. The receptor comes from a human donor in good health (CMV status not recorded). Some clones in this sample may be carry-over from other donors' samples.

The CDR3, as DNA: TGTGCCAGCAGCATGGAGTGGACTGAAAAACTGTTTTTT. Protein sequence: CASSMEWTEKLFF. This sequence joins TRBV7-9 and TRBJ1-4; D remains unclear. Germline-derived CDR1 and CDR2 are SEHNR and FQNEAQ (reference sequence). The CDR3 spans 13 residues. Trimming stripped 5 bases from V and 7 bases from J, with 11 bases between. The full variable domain, rest sourced from reference TRBV7-9 and TRBJ1-4, is DTGVSQNPRHKITKRGQNVTFRCDPISEHNRLYWYRQTLGQGPEFLTYFQNEAQLEKSRLLSDRFSAERPKGSFSTLEIQRTEQGDSAMYLCASSMEWTEKLFFGSGTQLSVL.